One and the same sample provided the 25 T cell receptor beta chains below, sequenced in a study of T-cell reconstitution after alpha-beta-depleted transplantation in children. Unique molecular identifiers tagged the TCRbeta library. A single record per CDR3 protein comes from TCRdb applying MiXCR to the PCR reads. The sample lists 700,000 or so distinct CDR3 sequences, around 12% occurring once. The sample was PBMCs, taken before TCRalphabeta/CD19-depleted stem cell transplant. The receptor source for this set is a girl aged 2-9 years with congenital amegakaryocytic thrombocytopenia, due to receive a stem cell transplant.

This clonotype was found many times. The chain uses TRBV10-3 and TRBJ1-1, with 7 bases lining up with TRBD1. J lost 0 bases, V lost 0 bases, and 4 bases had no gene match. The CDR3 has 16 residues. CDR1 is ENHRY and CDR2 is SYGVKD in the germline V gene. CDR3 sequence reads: CAISESGGGLNTEAFF. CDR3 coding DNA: TGTGCCATCAGTGAGTCAGGGGGCGGCCTGAACACTGAAGCTTTCTTT.

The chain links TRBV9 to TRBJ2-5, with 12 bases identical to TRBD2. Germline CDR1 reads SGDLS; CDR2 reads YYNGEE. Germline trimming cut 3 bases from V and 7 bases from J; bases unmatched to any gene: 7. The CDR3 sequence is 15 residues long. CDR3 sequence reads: CASSARTSGAVTQYF. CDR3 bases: TGTGCCAGCAGCGCACGGACTAGCGGGGCGGTGACCCAGTACTTC.

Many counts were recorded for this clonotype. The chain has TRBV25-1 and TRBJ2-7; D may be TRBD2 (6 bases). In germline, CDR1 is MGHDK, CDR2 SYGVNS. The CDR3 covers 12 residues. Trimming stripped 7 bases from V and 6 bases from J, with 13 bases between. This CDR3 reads CASKKVGGEQYF. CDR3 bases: TGTGCCAGCAAGAAGGTGGGGGGCGAGCAGTACTTC.

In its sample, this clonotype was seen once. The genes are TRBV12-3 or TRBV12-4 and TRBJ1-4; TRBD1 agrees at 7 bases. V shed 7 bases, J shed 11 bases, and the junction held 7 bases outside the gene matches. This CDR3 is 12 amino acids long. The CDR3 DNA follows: TGTGCCAGCACCCAGGGGGGGGGGAAACTGTTTTTT. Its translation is CASTQGGGKLFF.

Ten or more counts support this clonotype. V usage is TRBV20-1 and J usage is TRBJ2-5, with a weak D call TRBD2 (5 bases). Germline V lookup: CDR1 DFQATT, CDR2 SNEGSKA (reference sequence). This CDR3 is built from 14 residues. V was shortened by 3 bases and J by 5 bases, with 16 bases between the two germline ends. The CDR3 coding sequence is TGCAGTGCTAGTGGTGGGAGTCTGGGGGAGACCCAGTACTTC. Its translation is CSASGGSLGETQYF.

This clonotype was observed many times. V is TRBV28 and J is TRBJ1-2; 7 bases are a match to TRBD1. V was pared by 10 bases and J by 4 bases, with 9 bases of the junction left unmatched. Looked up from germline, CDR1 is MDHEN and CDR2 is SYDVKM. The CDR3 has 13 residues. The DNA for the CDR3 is TGTGCCACCGCGGGACAGCACTCCTATGGCTACACCTTC. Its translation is CATAGQHSYGYTF.

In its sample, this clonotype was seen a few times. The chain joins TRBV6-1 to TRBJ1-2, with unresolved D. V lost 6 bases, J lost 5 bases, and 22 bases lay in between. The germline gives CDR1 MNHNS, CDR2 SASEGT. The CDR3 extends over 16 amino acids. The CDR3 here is CASRDPALGDRYGYTF. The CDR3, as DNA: TGTGCCAGCAGGGATCCGGCTTTGGGCGACCGATATGGCTACACCTTC.

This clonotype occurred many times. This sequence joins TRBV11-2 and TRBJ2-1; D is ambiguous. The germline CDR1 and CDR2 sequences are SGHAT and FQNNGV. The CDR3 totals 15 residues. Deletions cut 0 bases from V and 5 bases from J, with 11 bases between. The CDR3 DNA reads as TGTGCCAGCAGCTTAGAACCCGGAACCCACAATGAGCAGTTCTTC. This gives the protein CASSLEPGTHNEQFF.

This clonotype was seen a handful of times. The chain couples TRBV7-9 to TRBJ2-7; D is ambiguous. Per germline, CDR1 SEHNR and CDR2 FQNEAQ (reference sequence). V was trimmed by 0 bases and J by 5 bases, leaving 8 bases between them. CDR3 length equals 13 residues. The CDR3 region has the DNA TGTGCCAGCAGCTTAGCAGGCCTCAACGAGCAGTACTTC. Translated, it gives CASSLAGLNEQYF.

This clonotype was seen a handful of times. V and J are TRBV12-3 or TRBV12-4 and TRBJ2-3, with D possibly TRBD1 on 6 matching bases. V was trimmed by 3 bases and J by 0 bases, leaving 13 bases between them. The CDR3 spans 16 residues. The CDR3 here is CASSFEQGSSTDTQYF. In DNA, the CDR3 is TGTGCCAGCAGTTTCGAACAGGGCTCGAGCACAGATACGCAGTATTTT.

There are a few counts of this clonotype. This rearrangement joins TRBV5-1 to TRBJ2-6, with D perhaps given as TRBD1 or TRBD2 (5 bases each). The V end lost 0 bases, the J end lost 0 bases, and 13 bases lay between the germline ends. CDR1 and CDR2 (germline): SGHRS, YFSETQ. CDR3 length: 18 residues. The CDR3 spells CASSLGPRDASGANVLTF. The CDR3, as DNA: TGCGCCAGCAGCTTGGGTCCTCGGGACGCCTCTGGGGCCAACGTCCTGACTTTC. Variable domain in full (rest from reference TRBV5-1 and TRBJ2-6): KAGVTQTPRYLIKTRGQQVTLSCSPISGHRSVSWYQQTPGQGLQFLFEYFSETQRNKGNFPGRFSGRQFSNSRSEMNVSTLELGDSALYLCASSLGPRDASGANVLTFGAGSRLTVL.

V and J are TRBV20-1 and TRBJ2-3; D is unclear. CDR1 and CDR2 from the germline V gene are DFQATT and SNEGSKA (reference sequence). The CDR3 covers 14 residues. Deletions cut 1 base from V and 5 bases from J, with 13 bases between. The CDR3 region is CSARGKGLVDTQYF. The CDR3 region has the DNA TGCAGTGCTAGAGGGAAGGGATTGGTAGATACGCAGTATTTT.

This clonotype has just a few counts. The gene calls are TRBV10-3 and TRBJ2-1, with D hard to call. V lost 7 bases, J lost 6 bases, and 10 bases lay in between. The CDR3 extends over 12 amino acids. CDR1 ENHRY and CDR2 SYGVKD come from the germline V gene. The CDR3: CAIKGRSNEQFF. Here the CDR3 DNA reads TGTGCCATCAAGGGTCGTTCCAATGAGCAGTTCTTC.

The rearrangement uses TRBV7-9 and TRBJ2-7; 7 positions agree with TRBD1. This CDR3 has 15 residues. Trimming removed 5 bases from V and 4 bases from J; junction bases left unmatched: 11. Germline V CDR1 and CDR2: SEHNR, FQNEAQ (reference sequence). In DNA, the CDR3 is TGTGCCAGCAGCATAACAGGGGTGAGATGGTACGAGCAGTACTTC. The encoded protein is CASSITGVRWYEQYF.

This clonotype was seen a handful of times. The CDR3 DNA reads as TGTGCCAGCAGTTTTATCGCCGTACGGGAGCAGTACTTC. Translation gives CASSFIAVREQYF. J is TRBJ2-7 and V is TRBV27; D is unclear. Trimming pared 3 bases from V and 7 bases from J, leaving 13 bases between. The CDR3 covers 13 residues. Per germline, CDR1 MNHEY and CDR2 SMNVEV (reference sequence).

The CDR3 nucleotides are TGCGCCAGCAGGGGACAGACACAAGAGACCCAGTACTTC. Its translation: CASRGQTQETQYF. The rearrangement joins TRBV5-1 to TRBJ2-5, with TRBD1 identical over 7 bases. The germline V gene encodes CDR1 SGHRS and CDR2 YFSETQ. The CDR3 spans 13 residues. V lost 5 bases to trimming and J lost 2 bases; unmatched junction nucleotides: 3.

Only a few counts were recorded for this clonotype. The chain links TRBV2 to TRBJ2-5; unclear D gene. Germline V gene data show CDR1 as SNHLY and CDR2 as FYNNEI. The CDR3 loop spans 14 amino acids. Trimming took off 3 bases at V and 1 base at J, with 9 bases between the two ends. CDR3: CASSEITAQETQYF. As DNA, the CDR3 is TGTGCCAGCAGTGAGATTACAGCCCAAGAGACCCAGTACTTC.

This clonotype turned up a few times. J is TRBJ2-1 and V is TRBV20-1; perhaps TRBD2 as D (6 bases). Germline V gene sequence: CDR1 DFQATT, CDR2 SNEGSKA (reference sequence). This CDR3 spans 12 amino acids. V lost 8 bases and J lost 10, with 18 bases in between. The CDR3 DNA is TGCAGTTGGCGGGACGTAGCGGCAGAGCAGTTCTTC. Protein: CSWRDVAAEQFF.

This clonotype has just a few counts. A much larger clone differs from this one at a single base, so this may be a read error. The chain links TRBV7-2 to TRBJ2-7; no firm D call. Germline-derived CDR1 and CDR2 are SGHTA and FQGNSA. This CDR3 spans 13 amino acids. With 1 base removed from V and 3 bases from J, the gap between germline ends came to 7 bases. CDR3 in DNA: TGTGCCAGCAGCTTAGGACACCGCTACGAGCAGTACTTC. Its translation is CASSLGHRYEQYF.

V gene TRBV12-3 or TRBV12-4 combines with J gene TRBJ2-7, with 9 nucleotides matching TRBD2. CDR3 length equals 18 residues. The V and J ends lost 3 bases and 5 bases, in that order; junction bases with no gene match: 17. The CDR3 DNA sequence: TGTGCCAGCAGTTTCTACCAACCATTAGCGGGAGTGCGGGACGAGCAGTACTTC. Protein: CASSFYQPLAGVRDEQYF.

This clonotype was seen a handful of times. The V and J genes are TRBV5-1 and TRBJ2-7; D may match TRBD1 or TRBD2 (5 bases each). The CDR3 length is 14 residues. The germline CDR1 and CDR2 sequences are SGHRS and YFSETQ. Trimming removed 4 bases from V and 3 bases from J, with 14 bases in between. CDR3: CASSMGRTNYEQYF. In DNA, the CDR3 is TGCGCCAGCAGCATGGGACGGACGAACTACGAGCAGTACTTC.

The CDR3 sequence is CASSELGGWDEQYF. CDR3 DNA: TGTGCCAGCAGTGAACTGGGGGGCTGGGACGAGCAGTACTTC. This chain joins TRBV2 and TRBJ2-7; D possibly matches TRBD1 or TRBD2 (6 bases each). The germline CDR1 and CDR2 sequences are SNHLY and FYNNEI. CDR3 length: 14 residues. V was trimmed by 2 bases and J by 5 bases, leaving 13 bases between them.

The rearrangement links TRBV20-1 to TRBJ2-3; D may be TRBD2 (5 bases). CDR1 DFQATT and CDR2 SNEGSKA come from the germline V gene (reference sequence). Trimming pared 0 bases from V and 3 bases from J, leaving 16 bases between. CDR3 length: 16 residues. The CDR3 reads CSARDLRAEGTDTQYF. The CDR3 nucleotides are TGCAGTGCTAGAGATTTGAGGGCCGAAGGAACAGATACGCAGTATTTT.

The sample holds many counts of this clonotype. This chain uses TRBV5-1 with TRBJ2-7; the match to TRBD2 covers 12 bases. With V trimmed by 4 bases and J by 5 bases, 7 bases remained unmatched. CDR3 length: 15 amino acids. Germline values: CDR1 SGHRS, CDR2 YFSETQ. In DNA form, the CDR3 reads TGCGCCAGCAGCCTAACTAGCGGGAGGAGCGACGAGCAGTACTTC. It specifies CASSLTSGRSDEQYF.

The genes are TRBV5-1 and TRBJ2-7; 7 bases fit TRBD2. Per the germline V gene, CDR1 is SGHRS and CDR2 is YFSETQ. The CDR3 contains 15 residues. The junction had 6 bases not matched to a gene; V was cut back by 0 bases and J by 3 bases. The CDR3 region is CASSLVRGDLYEQYF. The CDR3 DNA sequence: TGCGCCAGCAGCTTGGTTCGGGGGGACCTCTACGAGCAGTACTTC.